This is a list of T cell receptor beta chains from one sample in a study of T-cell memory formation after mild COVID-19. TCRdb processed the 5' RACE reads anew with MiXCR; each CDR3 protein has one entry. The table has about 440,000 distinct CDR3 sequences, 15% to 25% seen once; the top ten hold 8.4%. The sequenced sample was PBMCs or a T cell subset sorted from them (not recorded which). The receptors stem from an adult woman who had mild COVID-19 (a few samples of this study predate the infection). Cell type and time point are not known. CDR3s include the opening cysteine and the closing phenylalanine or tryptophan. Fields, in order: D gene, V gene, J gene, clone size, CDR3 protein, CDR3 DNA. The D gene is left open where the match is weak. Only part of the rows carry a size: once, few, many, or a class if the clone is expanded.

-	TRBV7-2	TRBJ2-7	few	CASSPGPSGSYEQYF	TGTGCCAGCAGCCCTGGCCCGTCCGGCTCCTACGAGCAGTACTTC
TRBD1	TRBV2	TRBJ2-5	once	CASSVRTGAPPETQYF	TGTGCCAGCAGTGTTCGGACAGGGGCCCCTCCAGAGACCCAGTACTTC
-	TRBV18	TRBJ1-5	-	CASSPPAQGNQPQHF	TGTGCCAGCTCACCACCTGCACAGGGTAATCAGCCCCAGCATTTT
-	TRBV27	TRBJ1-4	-	CASRRRQATNEKLFF	TGTGCCAGCAGGCGACGACAGGCGACTAATGAAAAACTGTTTTTT
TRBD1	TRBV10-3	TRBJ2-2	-	CAISELSGGTGYGELFF	TGTGCCATCAGTGAGTTAAGCGGCGGGACAGGGTACGGGGAGCTGTTTTTT
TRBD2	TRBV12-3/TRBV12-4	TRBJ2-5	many	CASSPGLAGAETQYF	TGTGCCAGCAGTCCGGGACTAGCGGGAGCAGAGACCCAGTACTTC
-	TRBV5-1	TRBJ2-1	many	CASSWNAGPYNEQFF	TGCGCCAGCAGCTGGAACGCGGGACCTTACAATGAGCAGTTCTTC
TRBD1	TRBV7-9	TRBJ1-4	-	CASSYGTGVWTTNEKLFF	TGTGCCAGCAGCTACGGGACAGGGGTCTGGACAACTAATGAAAAACTGTTTTTT
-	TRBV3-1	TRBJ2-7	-	CASNTRAHPSYEQYF	TGTGCCAGCAACACCCGGGCCCACCCCTCCTACGAGCAGTACTTC
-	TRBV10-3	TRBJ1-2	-	CAISGGLNYGYTF	TGTGCCATCAGTGGAGGACTGAACTATGGCTACACCTTC
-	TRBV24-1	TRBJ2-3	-	CATGAGSTDTQYF	TGTGCCACCGGGGCGGGGAGCACAGATACGCAGTATTTT
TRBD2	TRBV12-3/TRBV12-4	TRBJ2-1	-	CASSPLLAGVGDEQFF	TGTGCCAGCAGTCCCCTACTAGCGGGAGTAGGTGATGAGCAGTTCTTC
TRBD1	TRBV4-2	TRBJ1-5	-	CASSQGWTGGNQPQHF	TGTGCCAGCAGCCAAGGGTGGACAGGGGGTAATCAGCCCCAGCATTTT
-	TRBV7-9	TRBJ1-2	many	CASSSSVNYGYTF	TGTGCCAGCAGCAGCTCCGTGAACTATGGCTACACCTTC